The clone carrying this T cell receptor (beta chain) has a count of ten or more. This sample was taken from a study of T cells after yellow fever vaccination. It was through 5'RACE template switching that TCR cDNA was made, with a universal primer site and UMIs added. MiXCR, applied by TCRdb to the 5' RACE reads, yields one record per CDR3 protein. This table holds approximately 160,000 distinct CDR3 sequences, over 7% found once. CDR1 and CDR2 (germline): MNHEY, SVGEGT. The CDR3 sequence is 16 residues long. V shed 8 bases and J shed 6 bases, with 24 bases lying between them. The source material was CD8+ T cells sorted from PBMCs, sampled 45 days after the yellow fever booster vaccination. The origin of this receptor is a man aged 18 to 30 who received the YFV17D yellow fever vaccine. The chain links TRBV6-2 or TRBV6-3 to TRBJ2-3; D is possibly TRBD2 (5 bases). CDR3 bases: TGTGCCAGCGCTAACACGAGACCAGCGGCATGGGATACGCAGTATTTT. Its translation is CASANTRPAAWDTQYF.